This T cell receptor (beta chain) was obtained from a study of T cell repertoires in cytomegalovirus infection (dated by TCRdb to about 2019). Background on the whole study: Donor HLA type was relevant to the analysis, as public TCR beta signatures indicated carriage of CMV infection together with the matching HLA type.

General conclusions and limits of the study: The ex vivo response was dominated by HLA-C-restricted CMV-specific TCR beta clonotypes, and the single most frequent clonotype in two of eight donors was supplied by these HLA-C-restricted clonotypes. Cumulative frequency of public TCR beta family members discriminated carriers of CMV infection plus the relevant HLA type in this cohort and an independent roughly 350-donor cohort.

This clonotype was seen at least ten times. There is no known antigen for this receptor. No qualities accompany the bases; no much larger clone lies one base away. The germline V gene encodes CDR1 SGHTA and CDR2 FQGNSA. The junction shows trimming of 2 bases on V and 3 bases on J, and the gene matches do not reach 8 bases of it. CDR3 length: 16 amino acids, cysteine to phenylalanine. Solely the CDR3 DNA is kept, with 48 bases framed from the first base. Sequencer: Illumina HiSeq 1500. In-frame beta chains were kept once TCRdb had trimmed the public reads at Q25 with fastp and called clones with MiXCR. Rows are unified per CDR3 protein, each entry keeping the most common DNA and genes. The sample table holds around 100,000 distinct CDR3 sequences, of which approximately 15% were seen once. Clones ranked in the top ten supply 8% to 9.5% of the sample.

The receptor comes from a human donor in good health (CMV status not recorded). Some clones in this sample may be carry-over from other donors' samples. Sequencing was carried out using PBMCs. Recombination connected TRBV7-2 to TRBJ2-5, and 8 junctional nucleotides match TRBD2. The encoded CDR3 is CASSLQAGVNKETQYF. In nucleotides, the sequence is TGTGCCAGCAGCTTACAAGCGGGGGTTAACAAAGAGACCCAGTACTTC.